The 27 T cell receptor beta chains presented below share a single source sample, sequenced in a study of identical twins (dated by TCRdb to the mid-2010s). The protocol used for the library was 5' RACE. The reads were generated on an Illumina HiSeq 2000. TCRdb reprocessed the public reads (quality trimming at Q25 with fastp, clone calling with MiXCR) and kept in-frame beta chains. Every CDR3 protein is listed once, alongside the most common genes and DNA of its rows. Counted in this sample were around 1.7 million distinct CDR3 sequences; around 29% of them appeared once. Together, the top ten hold 0.25% to 0.3% of the sample. The material sequenced was cord blood. These TCRs come from a newborn girl in good health.

This clonotype was recorded a few times. This chain connects TRBV5-1 to TRBJ2-1; TRBD2 might be the D (5 bases). Per the germline V gene, CDR1 is SGHRS and CDR2 is YFSETQ. The CDR3 covers 14 residues. V was clipped by 2 bases and J by 1 base, with 7 bases between them. CDR3 coding DNA: TGCGCCAGCAGCTTTGACTATTCCTACAATGAGCAGTTCTTC. It is translated as CASSFDYSYNEQFF.

CDR3 coding DNA: TGTGCCACCAGCAACGAATACAATGAGCAGTTCTTC. It codes for CATSNEYNEQFF. The chain couples TRBV15 to TRBJ2-1, with unresolved D. CDR1 is LNHNV and CDR2 is YYDKDF in the germline V gene (reference sequence). Trimming removed 4 bases at V and 4 bases at J, with 5 bases between. The CDR3 loop spans 12 amino acids.

This sequence joins TRBV6-2 or TRBV6-3 and TRBJ2-7, with 7 positions matching TRBD2. The V gene end was trimmed by 10 bases and the J gene end by 5 bases; junction bases not matched to a gene: 23. CDR3 length: 17 amino acids. Looked up from germline, CDR1 is MNHEY and CDR2 is SVGEGT. The CDR3 protein is CATTRLAIRWYWDEQYF. The CDR3, as DNA: TGTGCCACAACCCGACTAGCCATACGCTGGTATTGGGACGAGCAGTACTTC.

This chain joins TRBV30 and TRBJ1-1; tentative D call: TRBD1 (6 bases). Germline assignment: CDR1 GTSNPN and CDR2 SVGIG (reference sequence). CDR3 length equals 13 residues. Between the trimmed V and J ends, which lost 2 bases and 10 bases, there was a span of 17 bases. In DNA, the CDR3 is TGTGCCTGGAGTCGGCCTGCAGGGGAACTAGCTTTCTTT. It specifies CAWSRPAGELAFF.

This clonotype showed up many times. The CDR3 DNA is TGCGCCAGCAGCTTGGTGCGGGAGAGCTCCTACAATGAGCAGTTCTTC. It translates to CASSLVRESSYNEQFF. The chain uses TRBV5-1 and TRBJ2-1, with 7 positions matching TRBD2. CDR1 and CDR2 from the germline V gene are SGHRS and YFSETQ. The length of the CDR3 is 16 residues. Unmatched junction bases numbered 3, after V lost 0 bases and J lost 0 bases.

The V gene is TRBV28, the J gene TRBJ1-4; D gene unclear. CDR3 length: 15 amino acids. V shed 3 bases and J shed 0 bases, with 8 bases lying between them. The germline V gene has CDR1 MDHEN and CDR2 SYDVKM. CDR3: CASSLVTTTNEKLFF. CDR3 DNA: TGTGCCAGCAGTTTGGTAACAACAACTAATGAAAAACTGTTTTTT.

The rearrangement uses TRBV19 and TRBJ1-2, with TRBD1 as a possible D gene (5 bases). The CDR3 is 14 amino acids. V lost 9 bases and J lost 4, with 18 bases in between. Germline V gene sequence: CDR1 LNHDA, CDR2 SQIVND (reference sequence). The CDR3 DNA is TGTGCCAGCACCTACGGAGGGGCCCTCTATGGCTACACCTTC. As protein: CASTYGGALYGYTF.

This clonotype was counted between two and nine times. The J gene is TRBJ2-7, the V gene TRBV20-1; D unclear. V lost 7 bases, J lost 4 bases, and 17 bases lay in between. Germline CDR1 and CDR2: DFQATT and SNEGSKA (reference sequence). The CDR3 runs 13 residues. The CDR3 bases are TGCAGTGGGGCGACACTACCCCTGTACGAGCAGTACTTC. It specifies CSGATLPLYEQYF.

The rearrangement uses TRBV14 and TRBJ2-1; no firm D call. The CDR3 contains 14 residues. The V end was cut by 4 bases, the J end by 5 bases, with 12 bases between. Germline V gene data show CDR1 as SGHDN and CDR2 as FVKESK. CDR3 sequence (DNA): TGTGCCAGCAGCCCTCATTGCTTCGACAATGAGCAGTTCTTC. Protein: CASSPHCFDNEQFF.

The CDR3 sequence: CASSLAAAYNEQYF. In nucleotides, the CDR3 is TGTGCCAGCAGCTTAGCGGCAGCCTACAATGAGCAGTACTTC. J is TRBJ2-5 and V is TRBV7-9; the D is unclear. V lost 0 bases and J lost 11, with 16 bases in between. The CDR3 is 14 residues long. In germline, CDR1 is SEHNR, CDR2 FQNEAQ (reference sequence).

This clonotype was detected only a few times. CDR3 loop: CASSRPGLAHEQYF. The CDR3 DNA is TGTGCCAGCAGCCGACCTGGACTAGCGCACGAGCAGTACTTC. This chain links TRBV12-3 or TRBV12-4 with TRBJ2-7; 9 bases agree with TRBD2. There are 14 residues in the CDR3. V was clipped by 6 bases and J by 5 bases; unmatched bases: 8.

The rearrangement uses TRBV7-9 and TRBJ1-3, with D perhaps TRBD1 (5 bases). This CDR3 contains 14 residues. Germline V gives CDR1 SEHNR, CDR2 FQNEAQ (reference sequence). The ends were cut back, 5 bases at V and 3 bases at J, with 11 bases in the middle. CDR3 sequence: CASSIGGGGNTIYF. DNA of the CDR3: TGTGCCAGCAGCATCGGGGGAGGTGGAAACACCATATATTTT. Complete variable domain (other parts from reference TRBV7-9 and TRBJ1-3): DTGVSQNPRHKITKRGQNVTFRCDPISEHNRLYWYRQTLGQGPEFLTYFQNEAQLEKSRLLSDRFSAERPKGSFSTLEIQRTEQGDSAMYLCASSIGGGGNTIYFGEGSWLTVV.

This clonotype has just a few counts. The chain combines TRBV10-3 with TRBJ1-5, with 8 bases aligning to TRBD1. The CDR3 is made up of 13 amino acids. The V gene end was trimmed by 6 bases and the J gene end by 6 bases; junction bases not matched to a gene: 4. Germline-derived CDR1 and CDR2 are ENHRY and SYGVKD. The CDR3 region is CAISPTGAQPQHF. In DNA form, the CDR3 reads TGTGCCATCAGCCCGACAGGGGCTCAGCCCCAGCATTTT.

The chain links TRBV4-1 to TRBJ1-2; a possible D gene is TRBD1 (5 bases). CDR1 is MGHRA and CDR2 is YSYEKL in the germline V gene. V dropped 0 bases and J dropped 8 bases, with 7 bases sitting between them. This CDR3 comprises 12 residues. The CDR3 here is CASSQDWGGYTF. For the CDR3, the DNA is TGCGCCAGCAGCCAAGATTGGGGGGGCTACACCTTC.

This CDR3 is CASNQGSEETQYF. CDR3 DNA sequence: TGTGCCAGTAACCAGGGGTCCGAAGAGACCCAGTACTTC. The rearrangement joins TRBV19 to TRBJ2-5, with TRBD1 as a possible D gene (6 bases). The germline V and J ends were trimmed by 7 bases and 3 bases, with 12 bases remaining between them. The CDR3 sequence is 13 residues long. The germline V gene has CDR1 LNHDA and CDR2 SQIVND (reference sequence).

This chain links TRBV12-3 or TRBV12-4 with TRBJ2-5; 7 bases are a match to TRBD2. Trimming removed 7 bases from V and 2 bases from J; junction bases left unmatched: 7. CDR3 length: 14 residues. The CDR3 coding sequence is TGTGCCAGCACCGACCGGGACTATCAAGAGACCCAGTACTTC. Translated, it gives CASTDRDYQETQYF.

This clonotype was counted between two and nine times. The chain is built from TRBV6-1 and TRBJ1-2; TRBD1 matches at 8 bases. V gave up 4 bases and J gave up 4 bases; unmatched junction bases: 17. This CDR3 is built from 18 residues. Germline V CDR1 and CDR2: MNHNS, SASEGT. CDR3 sequence (DNA): TGTGCCAGCAGTGGAAGTAAGGGTGAAGGACAGGGAGTCTATGGCTACACCTTC. Translation: CASSGSKGEGQGVYGYTF.

The rearrangement links TRBV6-1 to TRBJ1-5; D is possibly TRBD1 (6 bases). V lost 1 base and J 2 bases, leaving 9 bases between the germline ends. The CDR3 is made up of 15 amino acids. The germline V gene has CDR1 MNHNS and CDR2 SASEGT. CDR3 in amino acids: CASSEGAGGNQPQHF. The CDR3 coding sequence is TGTGCCAGCAGTGAAGGTGCAGGGGGCAATCAGCCCCAGCATTTT.

The V gene is TRBV7-2, the J gene TRBJ1-2; 8 nucleotides match TRBD1. Germline V lookup: CDR1 SGHTA, CDR2 FQGNSA. With 2 bases clipped from V and 7 bases from J, the junction kept 6 bases outside the gene matches. The CDR3 is 14 residues long. The CDR3 DNA reads as TGTGCCAGCAGCTTATTTACAGGGGGGGGTGGCTACACCTTC. Its translation: CASSLFTGGGGYTF.

This clonotype appeared a single time. This chain uses TRBV28 with TRBJ1-2, with 8 bases identical to TRBD1. The trim removed 2 bases at V and 3 bases at J, leaving 5 bases unmatched. Germline CDR1 reads MDHEN; CDR2 reads SYDVKM. This CDR3 spans 15 amino acids. CDR3 nucleotides: TGTGCCAGCAGTTTAGGGGACAGGTACGACTATGGCTACACCTTC. This translates into CASSLGDRYDYGYTF.

This clonotype was observed at least ten times. The chain combines TRBV4-2 with TRBJ2-4, with 8 nucleotides matching TRBD1. The CDR3 covers 17 residues. Germline V gives CDR1 LGHNA, CDR2 YNFKEQ. Trimming removed 1 base from V and 0 bases from J; junction bases left unmatched: 5. The CDR3 reads CASSQGTGLIAKNIQYF. CDR3 in DNA: TGTGCCAGCAGCCAAGGGACAGGGCTTATAGCCAAAAACATTCAGTACTTC.

Notes on this clonotype: At one of its ends the junction is not consistent with the germline gene, which may arise from a read error. The chain has TRBV10-3 and TRBJ2-3; tentatively, D is TRBD1 (5 bases). Germline-derived CDR1 and CDR2 are ENHRY and SYGVKD. The CDR3 consists of 15 residues. CDR3 coding DNA: TGTGTCATCGGTGGGCAGGGTAAGCGCACAGATACGCAGTATTTT. It yields the protein CVIGGQGKRTDTQYF.

The chain couples TRBV7-9 to TRBJ2-7; the D gene is possibly TRBD2 (6 bases). The CDR3 covers 17 residues. Germline loops: CDR1 SEHNR, CDR2 FQNEAQ (reference sequence). The V end lost 4 bases, the J end lost 6 bases, and 25 bases lay between the germline ends. CDR3 region: CASSSADHRDSVREQYF. The CDR3 DNA sequence: TGTGCCAGCAGCTCAGCCGACCACCGGGACTCCGTCCGCGAGCAGTACTTC.

This clonotype was picked up a small number of times. The chain is built from TRBV15 and TRBJ2-7, with TRBD2 as a possible D gene (5 bases). From germline, CDR1 is LNHNV and CDR2 YYDKDF (reference sequence). The CDR3 is 13 amino acids. V lost 3 bases and J lost 7, with 13 bases in between. Here the CDR3 DNA reads TGTGCCACCAGCAGTACTAGTTTCAATGAGCAGTACTTC. Amino acids: CATSSTSFNEQYF.

The gene calls are TRBV11-2 and TRBJ2-1; D is unresolved. Germline V gives CDR1 SGHAT, CDR2 FQNNGV. The germline V and J ends were trimmed by 5 bases and 4 bases, with 12 bases remaining between them. The CDR3 is 14 residues long. The DNA of the CDR3 is TGTGCCAGCAGCACAAGGCGGACGTACAATGAGCAGTTCTTC. As protein: CASSTRRTYNEQFF.

This sequence joins TRBV27 and TRBJ1-1, with D perhaps TRBD1 (5 bases). This CDR3 has 17 amino acids. The germline V gene encodes CDR1 MNHEY and CDR2 SMNVEV (reference sequence). Trimming took off 5 bases at V and 5 bases at J, with 24 bases between the two ends. The CDR3 reads CASSNYDNRWLWTEAFF. Written as DNA, the CDR3 is TGTGCCAGCAGTAATTACGATAACAGGTGGTTATGGACTGAAGCTTTCTTT.

This chain joins TRBV28 and TRBJ2-2; D is possibly TRBD2 (5 bases). The V and J ends lost 5 bases and 3 bases respectively, with 10 bases between them. The CDR3 spans 14 residues. Germline CDR1 reads MDHEN; CDR2 reads SYDVKM. The CDR3 here is CASSGSLDTGELFF. The CDR3 nucleotides read TGTGCCAGCAGTGGGAGTTTGGACACCGGGGAGCTGTTTTTT.